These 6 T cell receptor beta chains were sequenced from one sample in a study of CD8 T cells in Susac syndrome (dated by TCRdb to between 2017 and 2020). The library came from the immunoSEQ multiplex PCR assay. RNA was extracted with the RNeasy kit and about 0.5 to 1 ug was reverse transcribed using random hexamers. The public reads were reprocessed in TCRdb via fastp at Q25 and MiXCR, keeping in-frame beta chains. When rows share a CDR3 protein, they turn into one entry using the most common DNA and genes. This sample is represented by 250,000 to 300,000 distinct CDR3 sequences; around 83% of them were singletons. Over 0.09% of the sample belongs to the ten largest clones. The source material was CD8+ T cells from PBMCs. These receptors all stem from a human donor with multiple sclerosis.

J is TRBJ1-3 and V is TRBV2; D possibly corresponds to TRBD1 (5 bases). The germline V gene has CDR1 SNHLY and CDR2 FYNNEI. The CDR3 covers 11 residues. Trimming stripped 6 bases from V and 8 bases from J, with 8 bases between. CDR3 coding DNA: TGTGCCAGCAGGGGAGGGGACACCATATATTTT. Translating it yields CASRGGDTIYF.

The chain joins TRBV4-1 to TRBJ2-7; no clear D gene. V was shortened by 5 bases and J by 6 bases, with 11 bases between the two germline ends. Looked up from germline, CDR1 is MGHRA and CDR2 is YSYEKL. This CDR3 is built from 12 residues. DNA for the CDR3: TGCGCCAGCAGCGGACCTATGGGCGAGCAGTACTTC. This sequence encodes CASSGPMGEQYF.

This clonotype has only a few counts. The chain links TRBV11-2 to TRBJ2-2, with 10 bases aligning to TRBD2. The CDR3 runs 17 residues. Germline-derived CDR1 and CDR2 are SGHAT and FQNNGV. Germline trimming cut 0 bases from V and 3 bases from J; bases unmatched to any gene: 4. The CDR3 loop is CASSLEASGSHTGELFF. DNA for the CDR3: TGTGCCAGCAGCTTAGAGGCTAGCGGGAGTCACACCGGGGAGCTGTTTTTT.

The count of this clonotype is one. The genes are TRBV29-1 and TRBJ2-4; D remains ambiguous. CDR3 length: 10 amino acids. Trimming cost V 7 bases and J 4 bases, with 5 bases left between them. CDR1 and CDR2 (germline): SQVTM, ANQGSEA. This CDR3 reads CSALKNIQYF. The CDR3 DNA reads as TGCAGCGCTCTGAAAAACATTCAGTACTTC.

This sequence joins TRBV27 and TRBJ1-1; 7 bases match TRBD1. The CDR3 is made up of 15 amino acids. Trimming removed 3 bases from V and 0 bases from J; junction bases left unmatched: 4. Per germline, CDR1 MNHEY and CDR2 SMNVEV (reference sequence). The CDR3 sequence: CASSLQGGMNTEAFF. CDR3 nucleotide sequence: TGTGCCAGCAGTTTGCAAGGGGGCATGAACACTGAAGCTTTCTTT.

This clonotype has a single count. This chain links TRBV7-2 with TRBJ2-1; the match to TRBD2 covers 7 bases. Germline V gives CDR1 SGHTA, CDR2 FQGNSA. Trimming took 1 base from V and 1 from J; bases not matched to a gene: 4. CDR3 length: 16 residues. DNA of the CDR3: TGTGCCAGCAGCTTAGTTGGGGGACTATCCTACAATGAGCAGTTCTTC. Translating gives CASSLVGGLSYNEQFF.